Reported below is one T cell receptor beta chain. The antigen is unknown. This entry comes from a study of T cell responses to AZD1222 COVID-19 vaccine. The assay was immunoSEQ multiplex PCR, and TCRdb's table has in-frame clones only and misses some. The table lists about 180,000 clones, approximately 92% of them singletons. CDR1 is KGHSH and CDR2 is LQKENI in the germline V gene. Trimming cost V 1 base and J 5 bases, with 15 bases left between them. The CDR3 is 17 residues long. Study-wide results and caveats: Regions 160-218 and 743-854 held dominance among vaccine-associated CD4 TCRs, which spanned spike. Clonal diversity was possibly underestimated, and the donors were mostly white British, with more females. Spike-specific TCRs gained breadth and depth after people received two AZD1222 doses.

This specimen consisted of peripheral blood, obtained on day 0 of AZD1222 vaccination. This rearrangement joins TRBV18 to TRBJ1-6, with a possible D match to TRBD1 (5 bases). This clonotype was obtained from an adult in good health. DNA for the CDR3: TGTGCCAGCTCACCACGGATGGGACGGAATAATAATTCACCCCTCCACTTT. It translates to CASSPRMGRNNNSPLHF.